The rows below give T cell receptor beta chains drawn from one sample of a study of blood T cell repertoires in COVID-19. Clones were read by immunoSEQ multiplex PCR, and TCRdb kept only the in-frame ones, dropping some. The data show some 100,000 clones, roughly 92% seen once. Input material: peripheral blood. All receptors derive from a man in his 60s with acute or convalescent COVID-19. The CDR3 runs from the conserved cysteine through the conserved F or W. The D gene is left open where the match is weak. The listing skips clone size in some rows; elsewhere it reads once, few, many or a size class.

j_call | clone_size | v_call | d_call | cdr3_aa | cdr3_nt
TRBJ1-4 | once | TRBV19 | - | CASSIRPATNEKLFF | TGTGCCAGTAGTATACGCCCAGCAACTAATGAAAAACTGTTTTTT
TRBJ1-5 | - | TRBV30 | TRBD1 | CAWGQGTNQPQHF | TGTGCCTGGGGACAGGGTACCAATCAGCCCCAGCATTTT
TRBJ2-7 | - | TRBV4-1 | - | CASSQAATGRSYEQYF | TGCGCCAGCAGCCAGGCCGCCACAGGTAGAAGCTACGAGCAGTACTTC
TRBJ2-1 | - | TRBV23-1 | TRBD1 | CASSQWCVGQTAPNNEQFF | TGCGCCAGCAGTCAATGGTGTGTGGGACAGACCGCCCCGAACAATGAGCAGTTCTTC
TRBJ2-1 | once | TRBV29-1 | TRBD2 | CSVEDSLWVAGGPYNEQFF | TGCAGCGTTGAAGATTCCCTCTGGGTAGCGGGAGGGCCATACAATGAGCAGTTCTTC
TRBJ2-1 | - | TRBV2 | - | CASSRRTEDEQFF | TGTGCCAGCAGTCGACGGACTGAGGATGAGCAGTTCTTC
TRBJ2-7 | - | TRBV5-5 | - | CASSLRAVSYEQYF | TGTGCCAGCAGCTTGCGAGCGGTCTCCTACGAGCAGTACTTC
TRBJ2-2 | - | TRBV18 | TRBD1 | CASPHRGNTGELFF | TGTGCCAGCCCTCACAGGGGGAACACCGGGGAGCTGTTTTTT
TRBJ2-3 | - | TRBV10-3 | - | CAHQSDTDTQYF | TGTGCCCATCAGTCCGACACAGATACGCAGTATTTT
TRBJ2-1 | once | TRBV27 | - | CASSSLGPEQFF | TGTGCCAGCAGTTCACTAGGGCCTGAGCAGTTCTTC
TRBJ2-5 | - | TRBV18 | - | CASSIRGQETQYF | TGTGCCAGCTCAATCAGGGGTCAAGAGACCCAGTACTTC
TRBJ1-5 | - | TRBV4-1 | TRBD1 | CASSHPGQGVNQPQHF | TGCGCCAGCAGCCATCCCGGACAGGGGGTAAATCAGCCCCAGCATTTT
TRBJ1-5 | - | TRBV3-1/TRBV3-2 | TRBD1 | CASSQGQGVGNQPQHF | TGTGCCAGCAGCCAAGGACAGGGAGTTGGCAATCAGCCCCAGCATTTT
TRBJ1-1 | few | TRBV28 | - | CASSLKFPNTEAFF | TGTGCCAGCAGCCTAAAATTCCCGAACACTGAAGCTTTCTTT
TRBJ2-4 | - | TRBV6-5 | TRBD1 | CASHTSDRGRDTEYF | TGTGCCAGTCACACATCGGACAGGGGCCGGGACACAGAGTACTTC
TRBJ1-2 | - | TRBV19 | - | CASSIGQSYGYTF | TGTGCCAGTAGTATAGGACAGTCATATGGCTACACCTTC
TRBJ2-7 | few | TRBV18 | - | CASSPSGTAGYEQYF | TGTGCCAGCTCACCATCTGGGACAGCGGGCTACGAGCAGTACTTC
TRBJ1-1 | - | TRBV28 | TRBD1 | CASSSGQGGTEAFF | TGTGCCAGCAGTTCTGGACAGGGGGGCACTGAAGCTTTCTTT
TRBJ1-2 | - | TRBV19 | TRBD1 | CASSIERTGNGYTF | TGTGCCAGTAGTATAGAGAGGACAGGGAACGGCTACACCTTC
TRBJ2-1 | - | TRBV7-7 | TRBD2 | CASSLGLAGDEQFF | TGTGCCAGCAGCTTGGGACTAGCGGGAGATGAGCAGTTCTTC
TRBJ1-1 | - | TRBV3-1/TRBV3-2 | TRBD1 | CASSPRQGAPGNTEAFF | TGTGCCAGCAGCCCCCGACAGGGAGCTCCCGGGAACACTGAAGCTTTCTTT
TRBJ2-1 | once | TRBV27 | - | CASRAVRSYNEQFF | TGTGCCAGCAGGGCGGTGAGATCCTACAATGAGCAGTTCTTC
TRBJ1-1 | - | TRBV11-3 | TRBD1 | CASSLERTGGTEAFF | TGTGCCAGCAGCTTAGAAAGGACAGGGGGAACTGAAGCTTTCTTT
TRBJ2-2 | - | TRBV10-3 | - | CAISPLVQTNTGELFF | TGTGCCATCAGCCCCCTCGTACAGACGAACACCGGGGAGCTGTTTTTT
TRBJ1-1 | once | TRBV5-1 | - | CASSSTTGGQTEAFF | TGCGCCAGCAGCTCTACTACGGGGGGACAAACTGAAGCTTTCTTT
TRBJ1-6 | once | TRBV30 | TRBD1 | CAWSWLTGENSPLHF | TGTGCCTGGAGTTGGCTGACAGGGGAAAATTCACCCCTCCACTTT
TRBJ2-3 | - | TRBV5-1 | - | CASSLVSSLSTDTQYF | TGCGCCAGCAGCTTGGTATCCAGTCTTAGCACAGATACGCAGTATTTT
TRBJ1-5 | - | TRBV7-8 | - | CASSLSLGGSQHF | TGTGCCAGCAGCTTATCCCTCGGGGGTTCGCAGCATTTT
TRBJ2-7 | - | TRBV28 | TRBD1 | CASSRDSSYEQYF | TGTGCCAGCAGTCGGGACAGCTCCTACGAGCAGTACTTC
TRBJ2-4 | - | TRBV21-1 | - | CASPKYLPNIQYF | TGTGCCAGCCCGAAATACTTGCCCAACATTCAGTACTTC
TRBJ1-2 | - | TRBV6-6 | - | CASSERQDYGYTF | TGTGCCAGCAGCGAACGGCAGGACTATGGCTACACCTTC
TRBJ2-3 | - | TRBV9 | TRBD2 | CASSSDIPGLAGVATDTQYF | TGTGCCAGCAGCTCAGATATTCCGGGACTAGCGGGAGTCGCGACAGATACGCAGTATTTT
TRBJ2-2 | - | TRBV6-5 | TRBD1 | CASSIQGAGIGELFF | TGTGCCAGCAGTATACAGGGGGCAGGGATCGGGGAGCTGTTTTTT
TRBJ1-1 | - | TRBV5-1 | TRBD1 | CASSHDRVGTEAFF | TGCGCCAGCAGCCACGACAGGGTGGGCACTGAAGCTTTCTTT
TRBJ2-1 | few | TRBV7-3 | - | CASSQETGPYNEQFF | TGTGCCAGCAGCCAAGAGACAGGACCGTACAATGAGCAGTTCTTC
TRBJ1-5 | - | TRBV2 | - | CASAGDSNQPQHF | TGTGCAAGTGCGGGGGATAGCAATCAGCCCCAGCATTTT
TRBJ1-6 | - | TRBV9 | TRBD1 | CASSVGGTGTGSPLHF | TGTGCCAGCAGCGTAGGGGGGACCGGGACAGGCTCACCCCTCCACTTT
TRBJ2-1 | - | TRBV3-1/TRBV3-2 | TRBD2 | CASSRLAGGNNEQFF | TGTGCCAGCAGTCGTCTAGCGGGAGGTAACAATGAGCAGTTCTTC
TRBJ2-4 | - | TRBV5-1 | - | CASSSASGDPRIDIQYF | TGCGCCAGCAGCTCGGCTTCGGGGGATCCCCGTATAGACATTCAGTACTTC
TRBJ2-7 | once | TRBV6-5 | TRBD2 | CASSYRPGLGRNEQYF | TGTGCCAGCAGTTACCGCCCCGGACTAGGGCGAAATGAGCAGTACTTC
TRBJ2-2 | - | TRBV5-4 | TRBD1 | CASSPDRGMIGELFF | TGTGCCAGCAGCCCGGACAGGGGGATGATCGGGGAGCTGTTTTTT
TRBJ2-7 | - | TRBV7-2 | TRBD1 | CASSSRDRGIYEQYF | TGTGCCAGCAGCTCACGGGACAGGGGAATATACGAGCAGTACTTC
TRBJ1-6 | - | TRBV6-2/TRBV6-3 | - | CASSYGSSPLHF | TGTGCCAGCAGTTACGGGAGTTCACCCCTCCACTTT
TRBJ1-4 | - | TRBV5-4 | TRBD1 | CASSPGTGSGEKLFF | TGTGCCAGCAGCCCCGGGACAGGTTCGGGTGAAAAACTGTTTTTT
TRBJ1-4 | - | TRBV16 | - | CASSRTEGLFF | TGTGCCAGCAGCCGCACGGAGGGACTGTTTTTT
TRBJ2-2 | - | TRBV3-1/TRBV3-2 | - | CASSQGAGELFF | TGTGCCAGCAGCCAAGGGGCGGGGGAGCTGTTTTTT
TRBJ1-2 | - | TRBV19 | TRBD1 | CASSPQTDRARNYGYTF | TGTGCCAGTAGTCCTCAGACTGACAGGGCCCGTAACTATGGCTACACCTTC
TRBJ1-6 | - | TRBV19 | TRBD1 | CASSFGQGRNSPLHF | TGTGCCAGTAGTTTTGGACAGGGCAGGAATTCACCCCTCCACTTT
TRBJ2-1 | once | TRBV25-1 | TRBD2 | CASGKPGLASNEQFF | TGTGCCAGCGGAAAACCGGGACTAGCGTCCAATGAGCAGTTCTTC
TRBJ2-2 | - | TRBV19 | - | CASHRVGTGELFF | TGTGCCAGCCACAGGGTCGGCACCGGGGAGCTGTTTTTT
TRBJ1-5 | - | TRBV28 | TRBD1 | CASSLRQGLGNQPQHF | TGTGCCAGCAGTTTAAGACAGGGGCTGGGCAATCAGCCCCAGCATTTT
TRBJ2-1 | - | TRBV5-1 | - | CASSLGDIDNEQFF | TGCGCCAGCAGCTTGGGGGACATCGACAATGAGCAGTTCTTC
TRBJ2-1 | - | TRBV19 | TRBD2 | CASLAGGPNNEQFF | TGTGCCAGTCTAGCGGGAGGGCCAAACAATGAGCAGTTCTTC
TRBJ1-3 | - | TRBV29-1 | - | CSVGGGENTIYF | TGCAGCGTTGGAGGGGGAGAAAACACCATATATTTT
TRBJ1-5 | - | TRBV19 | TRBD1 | CASSIIQGDQPQHF | TGTGCCAGTAGTATTATACAGGGGGATCAGCCCCAGCATTTT